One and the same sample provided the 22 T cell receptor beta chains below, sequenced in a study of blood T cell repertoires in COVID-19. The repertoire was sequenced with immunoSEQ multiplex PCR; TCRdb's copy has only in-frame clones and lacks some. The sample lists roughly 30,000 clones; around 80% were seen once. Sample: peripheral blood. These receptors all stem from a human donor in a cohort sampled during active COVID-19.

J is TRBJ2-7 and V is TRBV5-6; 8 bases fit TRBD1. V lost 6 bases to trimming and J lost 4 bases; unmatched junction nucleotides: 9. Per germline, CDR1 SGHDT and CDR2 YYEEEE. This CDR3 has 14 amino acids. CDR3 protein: CASTPTGGPYEQYF. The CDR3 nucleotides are TGTGCCAGCACCCCCACAGGGGGACCTTACGAGCAGTACTTC.

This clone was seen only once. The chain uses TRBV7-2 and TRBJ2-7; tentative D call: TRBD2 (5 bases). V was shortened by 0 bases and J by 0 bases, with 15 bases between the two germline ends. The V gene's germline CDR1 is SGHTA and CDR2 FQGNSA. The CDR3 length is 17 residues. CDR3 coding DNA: TGTGCCAGCAGCTTAGCGGGGAGAGGTCCTGACTCCTACGAGCAGTACTTC. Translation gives CASSLAGRGPDSYEQYF.

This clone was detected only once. DNA of the CDR3: TGTGCCAGTGGCAAAGGGGAAGGGTACGAGCAGTACTTC. Protein product: CASGKGEGYEQYF. The chain recombines TRBV19 with TRBJ2-7; a weak D match, TRBD1 (5 bases). The germline gives CDR1 LNHDA, CDR2 SQIVND (reference sequence). Trimming pared 8 bases from V and 4 bases from J, leaving 15 bases between. The CDR3 has 13 residues.

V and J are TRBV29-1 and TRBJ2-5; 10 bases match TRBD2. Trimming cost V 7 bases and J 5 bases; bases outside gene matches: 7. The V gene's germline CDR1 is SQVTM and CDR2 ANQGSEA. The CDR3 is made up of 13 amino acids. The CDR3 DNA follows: TGCAGCGCTAGCGGGGGCGGGTCTGAGACCCAGTACTTC. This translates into CSASGGGSETQYF.

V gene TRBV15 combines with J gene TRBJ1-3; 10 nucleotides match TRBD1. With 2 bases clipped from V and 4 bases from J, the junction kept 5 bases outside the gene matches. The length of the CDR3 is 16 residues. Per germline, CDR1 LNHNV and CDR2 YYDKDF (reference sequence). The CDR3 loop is CATSRPGTGAGNTIYF. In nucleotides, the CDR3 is TGTGCCACCAGCAGACCCGGGACAGGGGCCGGAAACACCATATATTTT.

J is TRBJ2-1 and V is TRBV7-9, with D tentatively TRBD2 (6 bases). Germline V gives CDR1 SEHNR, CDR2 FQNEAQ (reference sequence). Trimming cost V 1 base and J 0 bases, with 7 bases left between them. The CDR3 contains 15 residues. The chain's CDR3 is CASSLDGGSYNEQFF. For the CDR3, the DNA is TGTGCCAGCAGCTTAGACGGGGGCTCCTACAATGAGCAGTTCTTC.

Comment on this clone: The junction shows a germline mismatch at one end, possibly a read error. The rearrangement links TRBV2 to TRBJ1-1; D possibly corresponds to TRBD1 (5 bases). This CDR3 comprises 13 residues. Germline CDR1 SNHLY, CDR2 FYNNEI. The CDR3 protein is CASREDSFTEAFF. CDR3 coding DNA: TGTGCCAGCAGAGAAGACAGCTTCACTGAAGCTTTCTTT.

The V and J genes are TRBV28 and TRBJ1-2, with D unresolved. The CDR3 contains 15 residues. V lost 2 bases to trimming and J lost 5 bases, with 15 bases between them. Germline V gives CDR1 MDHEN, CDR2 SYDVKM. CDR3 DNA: TGTGCCAGCAGTTTAGGACGCTGGGAGTGGTATGGCTACACCTTC. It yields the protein CASSLGRWEWYGYTF.

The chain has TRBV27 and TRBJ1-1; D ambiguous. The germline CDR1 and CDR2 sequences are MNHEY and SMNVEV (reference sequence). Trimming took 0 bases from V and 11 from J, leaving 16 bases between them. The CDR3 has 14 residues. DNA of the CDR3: TGTGCCAGCAGTTTATCGTCGGGTTTGGAGATGGCTTTCTTT. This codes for CASSLSSGLEMAFF.

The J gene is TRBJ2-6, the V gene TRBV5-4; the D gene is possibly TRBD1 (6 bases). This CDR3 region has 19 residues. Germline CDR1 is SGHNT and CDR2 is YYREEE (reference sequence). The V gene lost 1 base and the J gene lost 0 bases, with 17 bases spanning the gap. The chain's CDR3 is CASSLMLVTGISGANVLTF. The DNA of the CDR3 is TGTGCCAGCAGCTTGATGTTGGTGACAGGTATCTCTGGGGCCAACGTCCTGACTTTC. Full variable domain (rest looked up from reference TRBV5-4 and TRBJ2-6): ETGVTQSPTHLIKTRGQQVTLRCSSQSGHNTVSWYQQALGQGPQFIFQYYREEENGRGNFPPRFSGLQFPNYSSELNVNALELDDSALYLCASSLMLVTGISGANVLTFGAGSRLTVL.

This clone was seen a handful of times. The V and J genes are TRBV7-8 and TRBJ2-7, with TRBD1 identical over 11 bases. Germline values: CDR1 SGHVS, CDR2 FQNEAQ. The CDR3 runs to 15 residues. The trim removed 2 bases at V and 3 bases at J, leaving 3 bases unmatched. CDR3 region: CASSLPGTGGYEQYF. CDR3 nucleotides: TGTGCCAGCAGCTTACCCGGGACAGGGGGCTACGAGCAGTACTTC.

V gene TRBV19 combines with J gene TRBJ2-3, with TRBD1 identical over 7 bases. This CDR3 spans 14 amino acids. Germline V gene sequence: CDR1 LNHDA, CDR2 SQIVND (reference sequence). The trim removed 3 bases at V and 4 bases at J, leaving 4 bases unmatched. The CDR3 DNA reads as TGTGCCAGTAGTATCAGACAGGGTTCAGATACGCAGTATTTT. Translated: CASSIRQGSDTQYF. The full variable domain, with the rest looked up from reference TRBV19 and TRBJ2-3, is DGGITQSPKYLFRKEGQNVTLSCEQNLNHDAMYWYRQDPGQGLRLIYYSQIVNDFQKGDIAEGYSVSREKKESFPLTVTSAQKNPTAFYLCASSIRQGSDTQYFGPGTRLTVL.

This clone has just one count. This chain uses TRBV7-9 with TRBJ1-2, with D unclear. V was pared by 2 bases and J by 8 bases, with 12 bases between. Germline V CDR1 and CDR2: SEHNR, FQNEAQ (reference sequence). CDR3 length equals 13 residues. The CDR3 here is CASSLFGETGYTF. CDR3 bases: TGTGCCAGCAGCTTATTTGGGGAGACGGGCTACACCTTC. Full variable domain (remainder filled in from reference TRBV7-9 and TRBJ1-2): DTGVSQNPRHKITKRGQNVTFRCDPISEHNRLYWYRQTLGQGPEFLTYFQNEAQLEKSRLLSDRFSAERPKGSFSTLEIQRTEQGDSAMYLCASSLFGETGYTFGSGTRLTVV.

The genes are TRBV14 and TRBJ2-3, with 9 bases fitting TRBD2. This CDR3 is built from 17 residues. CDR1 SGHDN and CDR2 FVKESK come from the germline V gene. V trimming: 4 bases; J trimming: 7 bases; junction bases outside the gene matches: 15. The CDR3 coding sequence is TGTGCCAGCAGCCCCCTTGGGGGTAGCGGGGGAGATTATACGCAGTATTTT. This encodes CASSPLGGSGGDYTQYF.

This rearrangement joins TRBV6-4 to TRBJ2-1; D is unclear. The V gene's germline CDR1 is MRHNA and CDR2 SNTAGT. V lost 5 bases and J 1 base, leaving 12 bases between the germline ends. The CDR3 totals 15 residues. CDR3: CASSSGRTSYNEQFF. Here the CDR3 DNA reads TGTGCCAGCAGTTCCGGTCGAACGTCCTACAATGAGCAGTTCTTC.

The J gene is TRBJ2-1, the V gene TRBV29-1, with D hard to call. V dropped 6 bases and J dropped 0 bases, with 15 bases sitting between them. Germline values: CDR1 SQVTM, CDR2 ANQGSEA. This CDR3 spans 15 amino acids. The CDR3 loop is CSVTLTPNSYNEQFF. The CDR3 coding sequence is TGCAGCGTCACCCTAACGCCAAACTCCTACAATGAGCAGTTCTTC.

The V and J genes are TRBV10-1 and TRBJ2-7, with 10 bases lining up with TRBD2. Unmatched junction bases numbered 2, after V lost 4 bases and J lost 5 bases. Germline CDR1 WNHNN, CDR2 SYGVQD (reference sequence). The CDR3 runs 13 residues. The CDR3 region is CASSGLAGDEQYF. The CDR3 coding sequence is TGCGCCAGCAGTGGTCTAGCGGGGGACGAGCAGTACTTC.

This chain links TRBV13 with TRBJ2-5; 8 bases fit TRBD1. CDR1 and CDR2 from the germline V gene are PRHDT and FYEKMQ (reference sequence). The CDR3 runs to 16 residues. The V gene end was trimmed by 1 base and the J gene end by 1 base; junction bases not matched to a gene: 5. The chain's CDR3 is CASSLETGAGQETQYF. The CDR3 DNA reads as TGTGCCAGCAGCTTAGAGACAGGGGCGGGCCAAGAGACCCAGTACTTC.

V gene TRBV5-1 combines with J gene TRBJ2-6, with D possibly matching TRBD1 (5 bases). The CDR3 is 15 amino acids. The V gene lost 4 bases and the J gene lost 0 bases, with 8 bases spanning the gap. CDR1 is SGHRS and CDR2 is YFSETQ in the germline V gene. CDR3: CASSLGVSGANVLTF. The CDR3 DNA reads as TGCGCCAGCAGCCTAGGGGTCTCTGGGGCCAACGTCCTGACTTTC.

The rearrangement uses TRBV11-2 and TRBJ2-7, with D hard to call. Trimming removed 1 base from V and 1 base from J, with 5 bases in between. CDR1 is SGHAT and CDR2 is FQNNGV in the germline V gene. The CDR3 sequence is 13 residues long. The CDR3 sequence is CASSLAGSYEQYF. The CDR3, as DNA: TGTGCCAGCAGCTTAGCCGGGTCCTACGAGCAGTACTTC.

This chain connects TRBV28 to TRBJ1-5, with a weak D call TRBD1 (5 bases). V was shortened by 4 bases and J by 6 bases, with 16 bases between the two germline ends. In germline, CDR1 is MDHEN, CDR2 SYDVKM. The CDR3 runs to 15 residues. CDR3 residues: CASSSGGGGAQPQHF. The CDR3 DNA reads TGTGCCAGCAGTTCTGGGGGTGGCGGGGCTCAGCCCCAGCATTTT. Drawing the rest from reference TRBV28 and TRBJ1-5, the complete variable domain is DVKVTQSSRYLVKRTGEKVFLECVQDMDHENMFWYRQDPGLGLRLIYFSYDVKMKEKGDIPEGYSVSREKKERFSLILESASTNQTSMYLCASSSGGGGAQPQHFGDGTRLSIL.

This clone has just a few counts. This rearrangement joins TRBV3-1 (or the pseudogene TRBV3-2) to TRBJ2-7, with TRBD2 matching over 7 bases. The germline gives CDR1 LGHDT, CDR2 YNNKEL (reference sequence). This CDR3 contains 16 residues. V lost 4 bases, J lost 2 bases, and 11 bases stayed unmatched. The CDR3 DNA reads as TGTGCCAGCAGCCGCCAGCTAGCGGACTGGACCTACGAGCAGTACTTC. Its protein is CASSRQLADWTYEQYF.